This T cell receptor (beta chain) was captured by sequencing in a study of beta chain features in type 1 diabetes. The overall study: No age, gender or cell yield differences were seen between patients and healthy donors.

Note on this clone: What it binds is not known. The same CDR3 can be traced to other DNA sequences in this sample.

Expressed TCRB transcripts were sequenced, since all the RNA that had been isolated was reverse transcribed. This table comes from immunoSEQ multiplex PCR, and its TCRdb copy is limited to in-frame clones, with some not included. The sample carries 600,000 or so clones, over 13% recorded once. CDR3 size: 14 residues. The germline V and J ends were trimmed by 2 bases and 0 bases, with 4 bases remaining between them. Germline CDR1 reads KGHSH; CDR2 reads LQKENI. Broader study findings: Researchers report that Type 1 diabetes patients had moderately but significantly shorter TCRB CDR3s across all four CD4+ subsets. Overrepresentation of cells with high TCR expression could result from cDNA sequencing. Relative to healthy donors, patients appeared to have naive, central memory and Treg TCRB repertoires that were more similar.

Based on CD45RO/CCR7/CD25/CD127/CD95/CD27, CD4+ regulatory, stem cell-like memory, naive and central memory cells were sorted. This sequence joins TRBV18 and TRBJ1-4; D unresolved. The clonotype comes from a man aged 18 to 30 with type 1 diabetes. The sample was naive CD4+ T cells from blood. The CDR3 sequence: CASSPRATNEKLFF. In DNA, the CDR3 is TGTGCCAGCTCACCAAGAGCAACTAATGAAAAACTGTTTTTT.